Each of the 5 T cell receptor beta chains below was sequenced from the same sample in a study of blood T cell repertoires in COVID-19. Here immunoSEQ multiplex PCR was the method, and the copy in TCRdb shows in-frame clones only, minus some. The sample yields tens of thousands of clones, 77% seen once. The sample comprised peripheral blood. These receptors were taken from a man between 65 and 85 years old with active or convalescent COVID-19.

V gene TRBV10-3 combines with J gene TRBJ1-2, with D maybe TRBD1 (6 bases). The CDR3 is 13 residues long. Trimming took off 4 bases at V and 4 bases at J, with 10 bases between the two ends. Per germline, CDR1 ENHRY and CDR2 SYGVKD. Here the CDR3 DNA reads TGTGCCATCAGTGTTACAGGGATCTATGGCTACACCTTC. This codes for CAISVTGIYGYTF.

This sequence joins TRBV7-9 and TRBJ2-1, with 13 bases aligning to TRBD2. CDR3 size: 17 residues. Germline V gives CDR1 SEHNR, CDR2 FQNEAQ (reference sequence). With V trimmed by 3 bases and J by 5 bases, 7 bases remained unmatched. CDR3 DNA sequence: TGTGCCAGCAGCTTCCCTCTAGGGACTAGCGGGAACAATGAGCAGTTCTTC. Translated: CASSFPLGTSGNNEQFF.

This sequence joins TRBV7-6 and TRBJ1-1, with D perhaps matching TRBD1 (5 bases). CDR1 SGHVS and CDR2 FNYEAQ come from the germline V gene. The CDR3 has 18 residues. The V gene lost 0 bases and the J gene lost 3 bases, with 20 bases spanning the gap. The chain's CDR3 is CASSLAWDRGLKDTEAFF. The CDR3 DNA sequence: TGTGCCAGCAGCTTAGCGTGGGATAGGGGCTTGAAGGACACTGAAGCTTTCTTT.

As DNA, the CDR3 is TGTGCCAGCAGGAAGGGTAGCGGGGGGACCGTCACAGATACGCAGTATTTT. This encodes CASRKGSGGTVTDTQYF. The V and J genes are TRBV7-9 and TRBJ2-3; 10 nucleotides agree with TRBD2. V gave up 6 bases and J gave up 2 bases; unmatched junction bases: 11. The V gene's germline CDR1 is SEHNR and CDR2 FQNEAQ (reference sequence). This CDR3 is built from 17 residues.

V is TRBV28 and J is TRBJ1-2; TRBD1 aligns across 9 bases. Germline-derived CDR1 and CDR2 are MDHEN and SYDVKM. CDR3 length equals 14 residues. Trimming took 5 bases from V and 2 from J; bases not matched to a gene: 3. The CDR3 DNA follows: TGTGCCAGCAGTACAGGGACAGGGAACTATGGCTACACCTTC. It yields the protein CASSTGTGNYGYTF.